These T cell receptor beta chains were read from a single sample in a study of T-cell memory formation after mild COVID-19. TCRdb recomputed calls from the 5' RACE reads with MiXCR, one row per CDR3 protein. The table has about 13,000 distinct CDR3 sequences, around 15% seen once. Sequenced input: PBMCs or a T cell subset sorted from them (not recorded which). These receptors were obtained from a man between 18 and 35 years old who had mild COVID-19 (a few samples of this study predate the infection). Cell type and time point are not known. Each CDR3 is given with its conserved first and last residue. Fields, in order: D gene, J gene, V gene, clone size, CDR3 protein, CDR3 DNA. A D gene is named only where the DNA matches it firmly. Clone size is not always given. Where it is, it says once, few, many or a class for expanded clones.

TRBD1,TRBJ2-7,TRBV20-1,NA,CSAPGQAQREQYF,TGCAGTGCTCCAGGACAGGCCCAGCGCGAGCAGTACTTC
NA,TRBJ1-4,TRBV5-1,few,CASSQGPMEKLFF,TGCGCCAGCAGCCAGGGTCCAATGGAAAAACTGTTTTTT
TRBD2,TRBJ2-2,TRBV9,NA,CASSVGSLAGTGELFF,TGTGCCAGCAGCGTAGGTTCACTAGCGGGTACCGGGGAGCTGTTTTTT
NA,TRBJ2-1,TRBV29-1,many,CSVGQALRNEQFF,TGCAGCGTTGGACAGGCTCTCCGCAATGAGCAGTTCTTC
TRBD1,TRBJ1-5,TRBV2,NA,CASSEGQGRYQPQHF,TGTGCCAGCAGTGAGGGACAGGGGAGGTATCAGCCCCAGCATTTT
NA,TRBJ2-1,TRBV4-3,NA,CASSQEGDPGGEGQRSYNEQFF,TGCGCCAGCAGCCAAGAGGGGGATCCTGGGGGAGAGGGCCAACGCTCCTACAATGAGCAGTTCTTC
TRBD2,TRBJ2-1,TRBV9,NA,CASSPYVAGGGEQFF,TGTGCCAGCAGCCCCTACGTAGCGGGGGGGGGTGAGCAGTTCTTC
TRBD1,TRBJ1-5,TRBV2,many,CASSPGQVSNQPQHF,TGTGCCAGCAGTCCTGGACAGGTTAGCAATCAGCCCCAGCATTTT
NA,TRBJ1-5,TRBV6-2/TRBV6-3,many,CASSYSRQGQQPQHF,TGTGCCAGCAGTTACTCGAGGCAGGGGCAACAGCCCCAGCATTTT
NA,TRBJ1-2,TRBV19,NA,CASSIFGSGIYGYTF,TGTGCCAGTAGTATCTTCGGGTCAGGGATCTATGGCTACACCTTC
NA,TRBJ1-5,TRBV18,few,CASSPGNQPQHF,TGTGCCAGCTCACCCGGGAATCAGCCCCAGCATTTT
TRBD2,TRBJ2-3,TRBV27,NA,CASSLNPAGGPNTQYF,TGTGCCAGCAGTTTAAATCCAGCGGGGGGGCCAAATACGCAGTATTTT
NA,TRBJ2-3,TRBV5-1,many,CASSLAQVTGTDTQYF,TGCGCCAGCAGCTTGGCCCAGGTGACAGGCACAGATACGCAGTATTTT
NA,TRBJ2-7,TRBV29-1,NA,CSVVGVPSYEQYF,TGCAGCGTTGTAGGGGTCCCCTCCTACGAGCAGTACTTC
NA,TRBJ1-2,TRBV3-1,NA,CASSQASRAYGYTF,TGTGCCAGCAGCCAAGCGTCGAGGGCCTATGGCTACACCTTC
NA,TRBJ2-1,TRBV6-5,few,CASSYSIAALEQFF,TGTGCCAGCAGTTACTCGATCGCTGCTCTCGAGCAGTTCTTC
NA,TRBJ2-1,TRBV6-5,many,CASSYDIGGSYNEQFF,TGTGCCAGCAGTTACGATATTGGGGGCTCCTACAATGAGCAGTTCTTC
NA,TRBJ2-5,TRBV5-1,once,CASSFSGQETQYF,TGCGCCAGCAGCTTTAGCGGACAAGAGACCCAGTACTTC
NA,TRBJ2-3,TRBV5-1,NA,CASSLAPWTTDTQYF,TGCGCCAGCAGCTTGGCCCCTTGGACCACAGATACGCAGTATTTT
NA,TRBJ1-5,TRBV4-3,NA,CASSQIGLGQPQHF,TGCGCCAGCAGCCAGATAGGATTAGGTCAGCCCCAGCATTTT
NA,TRBJ2-3,TRBV12-3/TRBV12-4,NA,CASSSQAGKDTQYF,TGTGCCAGCAGTTCCCAGGCGGGGAAAGATACGCAGTATTTT
NA,TRBJ2-1,TRBV10-3,many,CAISESQGWSFF,TGTGCCATCAGTGAGTCCCAGGGGTGGTCGTTCTTC
NA,TRBJ1-1,TRBV30,NA,CAWSPNRAEAFF,TGTGCCTGGAGTCCAAACAGGGCTGAAGCTTTCTTT
NA,TRBJ2-3,TRBV7-6,NA,CASSVTQEDSASTDTQYF,TGTGCCAGCAGCGTAACCCAAGAGGACAGCGCTAGCACAGATACGCAGTATTTT
TRBD2,TRBJ2-2,TRBV7-8,few,CASSLVFLASGVIGELFF,TGTGCCAGCAGCTTAGTATTTTTGGCTAGCGGGGTGATCGGGGAGCTGTTTTTT
TRBD2,TRBJ2-1,TRBV11-2,many,CASSSRTSTHNEQFF,TGTGCCAGCAGCTCCCGGACTAGCACCCACAATGAGCAGTTCTTC
TRBD1,TRBJ2-7,TRBV19,NA,CASSVGTGNEQYF,TGTGCCAGTAGTGTTGGGACAGGGAACGAGCAGTACTTC
NA,TRBJ2-7,TRBV12-3/TRBV12-4,many,CASSFWPLIPYEQYF,TGTGCCAGCAGTTTCTGGCCGCTGATCCCCTACGAGCAGTACTTC
NA,TRBJ2-3,TRBV5-6,NA,CASSLTGPPQYF,TGTGCCAGCAGCTTGACTGGACCCCCCCAGTATTTT
NA,TRBJ1-5,TRBV10-2,few,CASSEQGRWQPQHF,TGCGCCAGCAGTGAGCAGGGGCGGTGGCAGCCCCAGCATTTT
TRBD1,TRBJ2-7,TRBV6-2/TRBV6-3,many,CASSYPGQAFLSYEQYF,TGTGCCAGCAGTTACCCGGGACAGGCTTTCCTTTCTTACGAGCAGTACTTC
TRBD1,TRBJ2-1,TRBV5-1,many,CASSLPGTGGHEQFF,TGCGCCAGCAGCTTGCCTGGGACAGGGGGCCATGAGCAGTTCTTC
TRBD1,TRBJ1-2,TRBV5-5,many,CASSIHDRDLYGYTF,TGTGCCAGCAGCATACACGACAGGGACCTCTATGGCTACACCTTC